Given below is one TCR beta chain in context. Its antigen is still unknown. The sample comes from a study of HIV-infected patients and healthy controls. Germline V CDR1 and CDR2: MNHNS, SASEGT. Trimming left V 4 bases short and J 1 base short, with 7 bases between. CDR3 size: 13 residues. About 550 ng RNA was reverse transcribed with alpha and beta constant-region primers. Separate chain-specific third strand synthesis with multiplexing indices produced the alpha and beta libraries. TCRdb re-derived calls from the 5' RACE reads in MiXCR, one entry per CDR3 protein. The profile shows 8,000 to 13,000 distinct CDR3 sequences, approximately 8% of them singletons. Study observations and caveats: Significant mean usage differences between HIV-infected patients and controls involved eight alpha and eight beta V genes. In healthy controls, MAIT alpha CDR3s were common; in HIV+ repertoires, severely depleted. Slight age and sex differences between study cohorts did not explain the diversity differences. The authors saw processing only sixteen HIV-infected individuals as a major limitation on generality.

Whole blood was used without fractionation, so all unsorted peripheral T cells were included. Sequenced: blood. The chain has TRBV6-1 and TRBJ1-1; no definite D call. The sequence was obtained from an adult in good health. CDR3 amino acids: CASSVYGNTEAFF. CDR3 DNA sequence: TGTGCCAGCAGTGTGTACGGGAACACTGAAGCTTTCTTT.